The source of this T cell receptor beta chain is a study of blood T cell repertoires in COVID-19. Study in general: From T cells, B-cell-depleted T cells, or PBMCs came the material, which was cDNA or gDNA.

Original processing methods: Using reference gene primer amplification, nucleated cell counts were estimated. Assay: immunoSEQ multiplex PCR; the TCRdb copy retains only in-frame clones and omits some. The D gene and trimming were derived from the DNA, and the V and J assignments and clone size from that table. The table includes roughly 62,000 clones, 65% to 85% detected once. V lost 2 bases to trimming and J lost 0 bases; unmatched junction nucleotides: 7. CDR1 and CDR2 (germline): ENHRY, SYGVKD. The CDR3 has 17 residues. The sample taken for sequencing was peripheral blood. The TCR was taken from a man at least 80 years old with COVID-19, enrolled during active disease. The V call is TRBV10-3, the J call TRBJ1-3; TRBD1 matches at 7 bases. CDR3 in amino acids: CAISERPQGPSGNTIYF. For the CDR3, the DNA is TGTGCCATCAGTGAGAGACCACAGGGGCCCTCTGGAAACACCATATATTTT.